This TCR beta chain was identified in a study of beta chain features in type 1 diabetes. Study-level findings and limits: The study found that naive, central memory and Treg TCRB repertoires appeared more similar in patients than in healthy donors. Reads derived from cDNA could over-represent cells showing high TCR expression.

The whole isolated RNA underwent reverse transcription, so sequencing captured expressed TCRB transcripts. There were around 3.5 million reads on average in the naive, central memory and regulatory T cell samples. TCRdb's table, derived via immunoSEQ multiplex PCR, lists solely in-frame clones and lacks some. The top ten clones hold 0.035% to 0.04% of a sample with fewer than 500,000 clones, approximately 14% of them seen once. Sorting that relied on CD45RO/CCR7/CD25/CD127/CD95/CD27 yielded CD4+ naive, central memory, regulatory and stem cell-like memory cells. The CDR3 sequence is 16 residues long. V was pared by 1 base and J by 6 bases, with 8 bases of the junction left unmatched. Germline V gene data show CDR1 as MGHRA and CDR2 as YSYEKL. This clone turned up a few times. No antigen is known for it.

What was sequenced was naive CD4+ T cells from blood. The chain joins TRBV4-1 to TRBJ2-3, with 9 bases lining up with TRBD2. The sequence derives from a man aged 25-45 years in good health. CDR3 nucleotides: TGCGCCAGCAGCCAAGCTGGAGGGCGGGAGGGCGATACGCAGTATTTT. This encodes CASSQAGGREGDTQYF.